The 10 T cell receptor beta chains presented below share a single source sample, sequenced in a study of blood T cell repertoires in COVID-19 (dated by TCRdb to about 2020). Libraries came from the immunoSEQ multiplex PCR assay. The clones in this table, taken by TCRdb from immuneACCESS, are in-frame only. Not every clone is retained; where verified, under half of the shortfall comes from an unresolved V gene, and the cause of the rest is unknown. The table for this sample lists fewer than 350,000 clones; about 85% of them were counted only once. Of the sample, over 1.5% is held by the ten largest clones. Source material: PBMCs or T cells enriched from blood (not recorded which). Receptors were obtained from a woman aged 25 to 39 who had been exposed to COVID-19.

The rearrangement joins TRBV11-2 to TRBJ1-6, with D possibly being TRBD1 (6 bases). Per germline, CDR1 SGHAT and CDR2 FQNNGV. There are 13 residues in the CDR3. V lost 7 bases and J 7 bases, leaving 11 bases between the germline ends. The CDR3 is CASNRDGNSPLHF. The CDR3 region has the DNA TGTGCCAGCAACAGGGATGGAAATTCACCCCTCCACTTT.

This rearrangement joins TRBV10-2 to TRBJ1-2; D possibly corresponds to TRBD1 (5 bases). Germline values: CDR1 WSHSY, CDR2 SAAADI. The CDR3 runs 14 residues. V was pared by 2 bases and J by 4 bases, with 11 bases between. The CDR3 DNA is TGCGCCAGCAGTGAGGTGACAGAGATCTATGGCTACACCTTC. Its protein product is CASSEVTEIYGYTF.

CDR3 DNA: TGTGCCACCAGCAGAAAAACAGGCCCGACCCCTGGCTACACCTTC. Protein product: CATSRKTGPTPGYTF. The chain employs TRBV15 and TRBJ1-2, with D maybe TRBD1 (5 bases). Trimming took off 2 bases at V and 7 bases at J, with 17 bases between the two ends. CDR1 LNHNV and CDR2 YYDKDF come from the germline V gene (reference sequence). The CDR3 extends over 15 amino acids.

This chain joins TRBV28 and TRBJ1-6, with TRBD1 matching over 7 bases. The CDR3 spans 14 residues. V lost 5 bases and J lost 6; bases outside the gene matches: 4. Germline lookup yields CDR1 MDHEN and CDR2 SYDVKM. As DNA, the CDR3 is TGTGCCAGCAGTATGACAGGGATTAATTCACCCCTCCACTTT. Amino acids: CASSMTGINSPLHF.

The chain couples TRBV5-5 to TRBJ2-2, with D possibly TRBD2 on 5 matching bases. Trimming removed 0 bases at V and 6 bases at J, with 9 bases between. The CDR3 extends over 14 amino acids. Per the germline V gene, CDR1 is SGHKS and CDR2 is YYEKEE (reference sequence). The CDR3 sequence: CASSLVGEPGELFF. The DNA for the CDR3 is TGTGCCAGCAGCTTGGTCGGGGAACCCGGGGAGCTGTTTTTT.

The gene calls are TRBV2 and TRBJ1-2; D uncertain. The CDR3 is 16 residues long. The germline V gene encodes CDR1 SNHLY and CDR2 FYNNEI. Trimming removed 4 bases from V and 6 bases from J, with 21 bases in between. The CDR3 sequence: CASSAAGGFVYDGYTF. The CDR3 DNA reads as TGTGCCAGCAGTGCGGCCGGAGGGTTCGTTTATGATGGCTACACCTTC.

This rearrangement joins TRBV25-1 to TRBJ2-5; no clear D. The CDR3 spans 14 residues. The V end was cut by 4 bases, the J end by 5 bases, with 14 bases between. Germline CDR1 MGHDK, CDR2 SYGVNS. The DNA for the CDR3 is TGTGCCAGCAGTGCATCCTCCTCGGGTGAGACCCAGTACTTC. Its translation is CASSASSSGETQYF.

This chain connects TRBV28 to TRBJ1-6; no firm D call. V lost 5 bases, J lost 13 bases, and 15 bases lay in between. The CDR3 contains 13 residues. In germline, CDR1 is MDHEN, CDR2 SYDVKM. CDR3 sequence reads: CASSPHSLGPLHF. The CDR3 bases are TGTGCCAGCAGTCCTCACAGCCTTGGGCCCCTCCACTTT.

This sequence joins TRBV6-4 and TRBJ2-5; 8 nucleotides match TRBD2. Germline CDR1 reads MRHNA; CDR2 reads SNTAGT. This CDR3 comprises 18 residues. J lost 0 bases, V lost 0 bases, and 9 bases had no gene match. CDR3 protein: CASSDSCRTSRYQETQYF. The CDR3, as DNA: TGTGCCAGCAGTGACTCTTGCAGGACTAGCAGATACCAAGAGACCCAGTACTTC.

The CDR3 sequence: CASSQESASGGNEQFF. CDR3 in DNA: TGTGCCAGCAGCCAAGAATCGGCTAGCGGGGGCAATGAGCAGTTCTTC. The chain joins TRBV3-1 (or the pseudogene TRBV3-2) to TRBJ2-1; 10 bases align to TRBD2. The CDR3 sequence is 16 residues long. With 0 bases clipped from V and 6 bases from J, the junction kept 5 bases outside the gene matches. Germline V gene lookup returns CDR1 LGHDT and CDR2 YNNKEL (reference sequence).